Each of the 8 T cell receptor beta chains below was sequenced from the same sample in a study of breast tumors, draining lymph nodes, adjacent tissues. Breast cancer patients provided tissue from their axillary draining lymph nodes. MiXCR, run by TCRdb on the multiplex PCR reads, gives a single entry per CDR3 protein. The data contain approximately 210,000 distinct CDR3 sequences, 32% of them seen just once; the ten biggest clones take up 1.3% to 1.5%. Sequencing was done on a sample of axillary lymph node tissue. These receptors came from a female donor with breast cancer. Some clones in this sample may be carry-over from other donors' samples.

This clonotype appeared many times. The chain joins TRBV7-2 to TRBJ1-3, with 11 bases fitting TRBD1. The CDR3 sequence is 15 residues long. Germline values: CDR1 SGHTA, CDR2 FQGNSA. J was trimmed by 7 bases and V by 5 bases; bases with no gene match: 7. The CDR3 DNA reads TGTGCCAGCAGCACCCGGACAGGGGGCTTCAACACCATATATTTT. It yields the protein CASSTRTGGFNTIYF.

There are a few counts of this clonotype. It may be a read error: a sequence one base away is much more abundant. The chain couples TRBV20-1 to TRBJ1-5; 9 nucleotides agree with TRBD1. With V trimmed by 3 bases and J by 6 bases, 9 bases remained unmatched. The CDR3 sequence is 15 residues long. The germline V gene has CDR1 DFQATT and CDR2 SNEGSKA (reference sequence). The CDR3: CSASGGTGPTQPQHF. CDR3 DNA sequence: TGCAGTGCTAGTGGGGGGACAGGGCCCACTCAGCCCCAGCATTTT.

In its sample, this clonotype was seen many times. The gene calls are TRBV19 and TRBJ2-1, with D perhaps matching TRBD2 (5 bases). Germline V lookup: CDR1 LNHDA, CDR2 SQIVND (reference sequence). The CDR3 spans 14 residues. The ends were cut back, 3 bases at V and 7 bases at J, with 13 bases in the middle. As DNA, the CDR3 is TGTGCCAGTAGTATCAGTGGGAGCGGTAATGAGCAGTTCTTC. Translation gives CASSISGSGNEQFF.

This clonotype was observed many times. This chain joins TRBV29-1 and TRBJ2-3, with D maybe TRBD2 (5 bases). V lost 3 bases and J 2 bases, leaving 12 bases between the germline ends. Germline CDR1 and CDR2: SQVTM and ANQGSEA. CDR3 length equals 14 residues. CDR3 coding DNA: TGCAGCGTTGAGCCCAGCGGAAACACAGATACGCAGTATTTT. Translating it yields CSVEPSGNTDTQYF.

This clonotype was counted only a few times. At one of its ends the junction is not consistent with the germline gene, which may arise from a read error. The chain's CDR3 is CASSHSRLPGQTPSNTGELFF. The CDR3 DNA follows: TGTGCCAGCAGTCACTCGAGGCTCCCGGGACAGACGCCTTCGAACACCGGGGAGCTGTTTTTT. The chain links TRBV6-5 to TRBJ2-2, with 7 bases fitting TRBD1. The CDR3 has 21 amino acids. Germline V CDR1 and CDR2: MNHEY, SVGAGI.

About this clonotype itself: At one end the junction does not follow the germline gene, possibly because of a read error. For the CDR3, the DNA is TGCAGTGCTACAAAGACAGGGGGCTACGCGCAGTACTTC. It translates to CSATKTGGYAQYF. The V gene is TRBV20-1, the J gene TRBJ2-7, with 10 bases that match TRBD1. This CDR3 comprises 13 residues. Per germline, CDR1 DFQATT and CDR2 SNEGSKA (reference sequence).

The table lists this clonotype with many counts. The chain couples TRBV20-1 to TRBJ2-3, with D uncertain. With 5 bases removed from V and 0 bases from J, the gap between germline ends came to 12 bases. Germline CDR1 DFQATT, CDR2 SNEGSKA (reference sequence). CDR3 length: 14 residues. In nucleotides, the CDR3 is TGCAGTGCTCCCCGAGACGGGAGCACAGATACGCAGTATTTT. Its protein product is CSAPRDGSTDTQYF.

The chain couples TRBV20-1 to TRBJ1-4; maybe TRBD1 (6 bases). The V gene's germline CDR1 is DFQATT and CDR2 SNEGSKA (reference sequence). The length of the CDR3 is 14 residues. The V end lost 3 bases, the J end lost 5 bases, and 13 bases lay between the germline ends. The CDR3 reads CSARPQGNNEKLFF. CDR3 in DNA: TGCAGTGCTAGGCCGCAGGGGAACAATGAAAAACTGTTTTTT.